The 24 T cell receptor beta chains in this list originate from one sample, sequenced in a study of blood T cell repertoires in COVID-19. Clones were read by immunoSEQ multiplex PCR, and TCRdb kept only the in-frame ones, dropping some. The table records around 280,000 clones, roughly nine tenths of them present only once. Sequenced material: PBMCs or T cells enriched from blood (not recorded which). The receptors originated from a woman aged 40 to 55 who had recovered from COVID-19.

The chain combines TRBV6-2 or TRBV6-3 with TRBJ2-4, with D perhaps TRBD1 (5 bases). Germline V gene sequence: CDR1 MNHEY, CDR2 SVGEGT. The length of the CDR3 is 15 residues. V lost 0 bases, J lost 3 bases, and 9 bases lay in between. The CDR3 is CASSYSRQYKNIQYF. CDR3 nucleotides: TGTGCCAGCAGTTACTCGAGACAGTACAAAAACATTCAGTACTTC.

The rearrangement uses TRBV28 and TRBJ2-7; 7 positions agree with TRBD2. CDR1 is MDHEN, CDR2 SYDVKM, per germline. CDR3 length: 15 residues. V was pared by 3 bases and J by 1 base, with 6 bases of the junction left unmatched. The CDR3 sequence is CASSLGGRGSYEQYF. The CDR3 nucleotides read TGTGCCAGCAGTTTGGGAGGGAGGGGTTCCTACGAGCAGTACTTC.

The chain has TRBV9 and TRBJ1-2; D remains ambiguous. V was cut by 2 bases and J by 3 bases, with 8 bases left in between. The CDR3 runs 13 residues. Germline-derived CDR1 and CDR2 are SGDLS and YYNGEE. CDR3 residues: CASSVPTDYGYTF. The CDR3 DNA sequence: TGTGCCAGCAGCGTCCCCACGGACTATGGCTACACCTTC.

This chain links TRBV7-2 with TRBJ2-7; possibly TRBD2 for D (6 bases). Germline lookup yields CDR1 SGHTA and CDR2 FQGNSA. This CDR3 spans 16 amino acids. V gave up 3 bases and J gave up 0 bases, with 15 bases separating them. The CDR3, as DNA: TGTGCCAGCAGCTTCTCCGGGACTCCCAGCTCCTACGAGCAGTACTTC. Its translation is CASSFSGTPSSYEQYF.

The CDR3 protein is CATRADSNQPQHF. The CDR3 DNA sequence: TGTGCCACCAGGGCGGATAGCAATCAGCCCCAGCATTTT. This chain links TRBV24-1 with TRBJ1-5; D remains unclear. Germline CDR1 reads KGHDR; CDR2 reads SFDVKD. Trimming shortened V by 7 bases and J by 0 bases, and 6 bases separated the two germline ends. The CDR3 extends over 13 amino acids.

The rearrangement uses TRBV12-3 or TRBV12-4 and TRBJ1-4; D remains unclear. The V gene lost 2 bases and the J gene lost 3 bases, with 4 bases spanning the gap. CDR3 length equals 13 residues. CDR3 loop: CASSLQSNEKLFF. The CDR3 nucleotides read TGTGCCAGCAGTTTACAATCTAATGAAAAACTGTTTTTT.

CDR3 sequence reads: CASTGGYQETQYF. The DNA for the CDR3 is TGTGCCAGCACAGGGGGGTACCAAGAGACCCAGTACTTC. V is TRBV6-5 and J is TRBJ2-5; TRBD1 is a possible D gene (7 bases). The germline V gene encodes CDR1 MNHEY and CDR2 SVGAGI. This CDR3 is 13 amino acids long. V was trimmed by 7 bases and J by 0 bases, leaving 9 bases between them.

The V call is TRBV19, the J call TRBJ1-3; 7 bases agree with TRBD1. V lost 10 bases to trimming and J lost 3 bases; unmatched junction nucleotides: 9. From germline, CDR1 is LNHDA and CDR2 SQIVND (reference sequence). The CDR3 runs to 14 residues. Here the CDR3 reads CATTTTGLGNTIYF. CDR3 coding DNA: TGTGCCACCACAACGACAGGGCTTGGAAACACCATATATTTT.

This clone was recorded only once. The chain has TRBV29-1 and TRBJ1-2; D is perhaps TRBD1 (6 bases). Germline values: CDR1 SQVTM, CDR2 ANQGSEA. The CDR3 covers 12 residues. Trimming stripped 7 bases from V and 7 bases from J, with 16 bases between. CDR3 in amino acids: CSGHRVGSGYTF. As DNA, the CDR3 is TGCAGCGGCCACAGGGTTGGCAGTGGCTACACCTTC.

For the CDR3, the DNA is TGTGCCTGGAGCTCGGCGGGACTAGCGAACACCGGGGAGCTGTTTTTT. Amino acid sequence: CAWSSAGLANTGELFF. The rearrangement joins TRBV30 to TRBJ2-2; 8 nucleotides align to TRBD2. CDR1 and CDR2 from the germline V gene are GTSNPN and SVGIG (reference sequence). The CDR3 has 16 amino acids. The V gene end was trimmed by 3 bases and the J gene end by 0 bases; junction bases not matched to a gene: 6.

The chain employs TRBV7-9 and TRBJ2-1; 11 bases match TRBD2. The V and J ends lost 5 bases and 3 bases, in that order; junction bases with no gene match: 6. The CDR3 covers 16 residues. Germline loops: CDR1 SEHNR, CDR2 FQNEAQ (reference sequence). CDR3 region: CASSPLAGGNYNEQFF. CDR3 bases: TGTGCCAGCAGCCCCCTAGCGGGAGGAAACTACAATGAGCAGTTCTTC.

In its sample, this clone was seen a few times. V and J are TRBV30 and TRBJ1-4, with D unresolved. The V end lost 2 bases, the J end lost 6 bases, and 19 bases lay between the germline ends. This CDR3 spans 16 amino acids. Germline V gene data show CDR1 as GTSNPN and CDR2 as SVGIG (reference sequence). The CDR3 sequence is CAWSPQPPGHDEKLFF. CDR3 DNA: TGTGCCTGGAGTCCCCAGCCTCCGGGTCACGATGAAAAACTGTTTTTT.

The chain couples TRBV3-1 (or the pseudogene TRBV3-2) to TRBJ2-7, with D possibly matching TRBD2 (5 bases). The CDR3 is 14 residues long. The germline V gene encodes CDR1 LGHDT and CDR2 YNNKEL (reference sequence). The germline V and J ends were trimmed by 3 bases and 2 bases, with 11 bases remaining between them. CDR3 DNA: TGTGCCAGCAGCCAGCTGGCGGGCCCCTACGAGCAGTACTTC. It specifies CASSQLAGPYEQYF.

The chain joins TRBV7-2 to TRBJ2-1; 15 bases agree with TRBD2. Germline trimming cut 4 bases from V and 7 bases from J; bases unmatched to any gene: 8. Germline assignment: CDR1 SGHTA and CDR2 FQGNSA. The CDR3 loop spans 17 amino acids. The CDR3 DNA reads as TGTGCCAGCAGCTATCCGGGACTAGCGGGAGGAGGTAATGAGCAGTTCTTC. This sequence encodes CASSYPGLAGGGNEQFF.

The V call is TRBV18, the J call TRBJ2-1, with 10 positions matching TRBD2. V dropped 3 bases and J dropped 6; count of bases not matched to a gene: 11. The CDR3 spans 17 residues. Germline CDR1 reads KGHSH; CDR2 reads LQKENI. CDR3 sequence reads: CASSPRAGGPRGNEQFF. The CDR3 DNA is TGTGCCAGCTCACCTCGAGCGGGAGGGCCCCGGGGCAATGAGCAGTTCTTC.

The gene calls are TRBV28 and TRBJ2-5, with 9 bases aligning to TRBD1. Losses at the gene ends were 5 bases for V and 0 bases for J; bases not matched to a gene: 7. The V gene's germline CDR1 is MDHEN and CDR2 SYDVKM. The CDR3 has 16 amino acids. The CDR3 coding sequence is TGTGCCAGCAGTCCGGACAGGGGCGGCCACCAAGAGACCCAGTACTTC. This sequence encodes CASSPDRGGHQETQYF.

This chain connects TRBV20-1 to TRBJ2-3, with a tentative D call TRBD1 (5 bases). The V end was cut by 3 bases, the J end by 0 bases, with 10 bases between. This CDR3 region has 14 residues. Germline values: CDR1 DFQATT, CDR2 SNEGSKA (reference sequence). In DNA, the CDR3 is TGCAGTGCTAGTCAGGGTACTAGCACAGATACGCAGTATTTT. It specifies CSASQGTSTDTQYF.

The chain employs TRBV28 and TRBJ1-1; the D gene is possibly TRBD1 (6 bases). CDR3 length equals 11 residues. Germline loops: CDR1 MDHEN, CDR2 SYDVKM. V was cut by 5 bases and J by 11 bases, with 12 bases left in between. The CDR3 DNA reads TGTGCCAGCAGTACGAACAGGGCGGCTTTCTTT. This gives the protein CASSTNRAAFF.

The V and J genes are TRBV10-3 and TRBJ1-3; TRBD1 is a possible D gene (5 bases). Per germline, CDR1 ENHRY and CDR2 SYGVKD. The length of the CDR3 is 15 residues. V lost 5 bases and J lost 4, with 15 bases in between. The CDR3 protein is CAISSREAEGNTIYF. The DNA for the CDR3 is TGTGCCATCAGTTCCAGGGAGGCGGAAGGAAACACCATATATTTT.

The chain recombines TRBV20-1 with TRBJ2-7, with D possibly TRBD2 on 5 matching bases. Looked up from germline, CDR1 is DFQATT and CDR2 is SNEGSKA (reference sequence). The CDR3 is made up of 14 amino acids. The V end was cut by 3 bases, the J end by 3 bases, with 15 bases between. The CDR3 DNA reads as TGCAGTGCTAGTAGTGGACTCCGGGGCTACGAGCAGTACTTC. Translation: CSASSGLRGYEQYF.

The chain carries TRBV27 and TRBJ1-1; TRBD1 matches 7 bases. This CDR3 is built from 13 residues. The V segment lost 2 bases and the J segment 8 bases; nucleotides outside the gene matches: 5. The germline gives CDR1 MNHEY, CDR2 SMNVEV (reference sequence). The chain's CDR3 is CASSLGTANEAFF. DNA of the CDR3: TGTGCCAGCAGTTTAGGGACAGCGAACGAAGCTTTCTTT.

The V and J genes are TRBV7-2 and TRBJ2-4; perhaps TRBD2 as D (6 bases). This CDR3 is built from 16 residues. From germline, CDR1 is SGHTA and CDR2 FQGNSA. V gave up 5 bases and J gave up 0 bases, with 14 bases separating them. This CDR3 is CASSTSSGKAKNIQYF. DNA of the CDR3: TGTGCCAGCAGCACTAGTAGCGGAAAAGCCAAAAACATTCAGTACTTC.

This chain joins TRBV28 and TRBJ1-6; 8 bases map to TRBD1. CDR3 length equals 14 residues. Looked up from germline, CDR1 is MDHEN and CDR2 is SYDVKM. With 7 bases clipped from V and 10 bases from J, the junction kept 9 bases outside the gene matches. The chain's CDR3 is CASTQGAQRSPLHF. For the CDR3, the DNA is TGTGCCAGCACCCAGGGGGCGCAGCGATCACCCCTCCACTTT.

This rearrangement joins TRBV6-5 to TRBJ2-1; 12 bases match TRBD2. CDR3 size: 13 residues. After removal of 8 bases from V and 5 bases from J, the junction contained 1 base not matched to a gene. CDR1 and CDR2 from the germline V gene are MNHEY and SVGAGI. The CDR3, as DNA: TGTGCCAGCCTAGCGGGAGGGCACAATGAGCAGTTCTTC. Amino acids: CASLAGGHNEQFF.